This TCR beta chain was sequenced for a study of blood T cells in healthy people across ages. This CDR3 region has 15 residues. Trimming cost V 6 bases and J 5 bases; bases outside gene matches: 10. Germline V gene data show CDR1 as SGHTA and CDR2 as FQGNSA. Then a second PCR, running about 7 to 11 cycles, was carried out with a sample-barcoded 5' primer and a J-beta primer mix. TCRdb reprocessed the 5' RACE reads with MiXCR, giving one entry per CDR3 protein. The table records approximately 1.5 million distinct CDR3 sequences, about 35% of them present only once. The chain recombines TRBV7-2 with TRBJ2-5; TRBD2 matches at 9 bases. Sample: blood. This clonotype was obtained from a woman aged 25-40 years in good health. CDR3 sequence reads: CASRTLAGKWETQYF. DNA of the CDR3: TGTGCCAGCAGAACCCTAGCGGGGAAATGGGAGACCCAGTACTTC. Using reference TRBV7-2 and TRBJ2-5 for the parts outside the CDR3, the full variable domain is GAGVSQSPSNKVTEKGKDVELRCDPISGHTALYWYRQSLGQGLEFLIYFQGNSAPDKSGLPSDRFSAERTGGSVSTLTIQRTQQEDSAVYLCASRTLAGKWETQYFGPGTRLLVL.